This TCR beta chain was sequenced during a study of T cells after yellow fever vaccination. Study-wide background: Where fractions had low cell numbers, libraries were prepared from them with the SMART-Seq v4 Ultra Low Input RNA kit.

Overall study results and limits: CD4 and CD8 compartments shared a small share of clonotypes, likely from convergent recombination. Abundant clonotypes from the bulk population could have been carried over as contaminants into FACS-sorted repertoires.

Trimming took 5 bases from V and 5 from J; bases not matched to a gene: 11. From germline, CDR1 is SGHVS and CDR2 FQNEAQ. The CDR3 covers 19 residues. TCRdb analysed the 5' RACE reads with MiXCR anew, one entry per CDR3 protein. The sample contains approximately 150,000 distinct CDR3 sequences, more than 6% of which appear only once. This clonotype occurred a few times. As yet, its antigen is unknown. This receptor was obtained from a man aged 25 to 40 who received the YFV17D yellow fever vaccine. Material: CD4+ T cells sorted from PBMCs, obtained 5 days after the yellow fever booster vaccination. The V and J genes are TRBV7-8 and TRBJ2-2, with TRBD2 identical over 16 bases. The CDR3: CASSPWGTSGRAGTGELFF. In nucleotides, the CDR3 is TGTGCCAGCAGCCCCTGGGGGACTAGCGGGAGGGCTGGAACCGGGGAGCTGTTTTTT.